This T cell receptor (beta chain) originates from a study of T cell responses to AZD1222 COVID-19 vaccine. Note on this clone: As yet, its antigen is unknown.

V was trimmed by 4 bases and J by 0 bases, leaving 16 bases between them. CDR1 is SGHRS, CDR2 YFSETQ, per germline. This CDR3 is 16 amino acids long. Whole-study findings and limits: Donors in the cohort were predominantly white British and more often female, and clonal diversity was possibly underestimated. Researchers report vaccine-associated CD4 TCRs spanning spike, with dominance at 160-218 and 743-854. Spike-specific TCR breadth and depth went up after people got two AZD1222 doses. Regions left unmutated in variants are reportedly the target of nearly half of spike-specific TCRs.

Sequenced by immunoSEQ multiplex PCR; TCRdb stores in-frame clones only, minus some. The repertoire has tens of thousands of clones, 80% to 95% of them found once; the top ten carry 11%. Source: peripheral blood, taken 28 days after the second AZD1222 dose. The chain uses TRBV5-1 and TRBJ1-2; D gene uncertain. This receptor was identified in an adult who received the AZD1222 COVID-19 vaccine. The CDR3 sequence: CASSLDGRLANYGYTF. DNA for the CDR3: TGCGCCAGCAGCCTCGACGGACGGTTAGCTAACTATGGCTACACCTTC.